This TCR beta chain was observed in a study of follicular helper T cells after annual influenza vaccination. The time point here: 2015-2016 season, pre-vaccination. Cells are cTfh (non-naive CD4+CXCR5+PD-1+), split by ICOS and CD38 into double-positive or double-negative. Assay: immunoSEQ multiplex PCR; the TCRdb copy retains only in-frame clones and omits some. The profile shows more than 9,500 clones, 70% to 80% of them singletons. General study findings and limits: Plasmablast frequency change correlated with clonality change in ICOS+CD38+ cTfh. Just about 9.5-20% of cells analyzed had recovered productive TCRB sequences. Recurrent ICOS+CD38+ cTfh clonotypes included tetramer and AIM influenza-specific ones.

This clone has only a few counts. The target antigen is unknown. Per germline, CDR1 SGDLS and CDR2 YYNGEE. The CDR3 is 14 residues long. The V gene lost 0 bases and the J gene lost 3 bases, with 10 bases spanning the gap. The clonotype comes from an adult who received the influenza vaccine. This sample comprised CXCR5+ CD38- circulating T follicular helper cells from blood, obtained on the day of influenza vaccination. Specified subset: circulating Tfh, non-naive CD4+CXCR5+PD-1+ (ICOS+CD38+ or ICOS-CD38-). The rearrangement links TRBV9 to TRBJ2-7, with unresolved D. CDR3 sequence: CASSVGSDNYEQYF. As DNA, the CDR3 is TGTGCCAGCAGCGTAGGATCAGATAACTACGAGCAGTACTTC.